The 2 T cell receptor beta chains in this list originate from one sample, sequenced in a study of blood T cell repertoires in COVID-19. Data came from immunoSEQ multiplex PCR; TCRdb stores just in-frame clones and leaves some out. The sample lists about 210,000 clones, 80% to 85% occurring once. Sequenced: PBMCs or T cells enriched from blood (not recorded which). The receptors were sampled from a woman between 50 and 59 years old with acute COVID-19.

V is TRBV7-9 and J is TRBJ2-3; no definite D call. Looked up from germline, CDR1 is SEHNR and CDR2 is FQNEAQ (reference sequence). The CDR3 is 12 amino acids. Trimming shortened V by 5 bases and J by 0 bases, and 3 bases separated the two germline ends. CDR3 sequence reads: CASSPSTDTQYF. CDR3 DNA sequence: TGTGCCAGCAGCCCTAGCACAGATACGCAGTATTTT.

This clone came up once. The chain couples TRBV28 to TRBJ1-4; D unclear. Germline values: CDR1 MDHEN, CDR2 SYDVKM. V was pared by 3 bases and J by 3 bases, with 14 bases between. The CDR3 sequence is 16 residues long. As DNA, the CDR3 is TGTGCCAGCAGTTTGCGTCGAGGTGTAGCTAATGAAAAACTGTTTTTT. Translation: CASSLRRGVANEKLFF.